This T cell receptor (beta chain) was identified in a study of shared clonotypes between healthy human individuals. TCRdb's table, derived via immunoSEQ multiplex PCR, lists solely in-frame clones and lacks some. The sample shows about 510,000 clones, around 74% of them seen only once. The V and J ends lost 2 bases and 0 bases respectively, with 12 bases between them. The germline gives CDR1 SGHRS, CDR2 YFSETQ. This CDR3 has 15 amino acids. The V and J genes are TRBV5-1 and TRBJ2-7; tentatively, D is TRBD2 (6 bases). The origin of this receptor is a woman between 35 and 50 years old in good health. Some clones in this sample may be carry-over from other donors' samples. The sample taken for sequencing was PBMCs. DNA for the CDR3: TGCGCCAGCAGCTTCGACGGGAGTAGCTCCTACGAGCAGTACTTC. Amino acids: CASSFDGSSSYEQYF.